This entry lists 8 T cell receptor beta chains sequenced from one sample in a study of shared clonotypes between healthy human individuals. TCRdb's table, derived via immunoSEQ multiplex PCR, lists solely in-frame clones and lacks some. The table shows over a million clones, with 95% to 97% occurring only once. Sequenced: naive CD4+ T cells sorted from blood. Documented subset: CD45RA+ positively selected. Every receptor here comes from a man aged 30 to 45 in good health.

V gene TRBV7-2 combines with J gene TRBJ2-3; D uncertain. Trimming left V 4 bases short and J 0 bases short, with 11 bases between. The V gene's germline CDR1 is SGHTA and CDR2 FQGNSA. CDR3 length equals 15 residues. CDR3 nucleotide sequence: TGTGCCAGCAGCTCGGTGGCAGAGAGCACAGATACGCAGTATTTT. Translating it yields CASSSVAESTDTQYF.

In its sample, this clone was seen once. The CDR3: CASSPSPHRLAGSGEQYF. CDR3 DNA sequence: TGTGCCAGCAGCCCCTCCCCCCACAGACTAGCGGGATCGGGCGAGCAGTACTTC. This sequence joins TRBV11-2 and TRBJ2-7; 11 bases are shared with TRBD2. The CDR3 loop spans 18 amino acids. Trimming at V came to 5 bases and at J to 6 bases, leaving 18 bases not matched to a gene. Germline V gene sequence: CDR1 SGHAT, CDR2 FQNNGV.

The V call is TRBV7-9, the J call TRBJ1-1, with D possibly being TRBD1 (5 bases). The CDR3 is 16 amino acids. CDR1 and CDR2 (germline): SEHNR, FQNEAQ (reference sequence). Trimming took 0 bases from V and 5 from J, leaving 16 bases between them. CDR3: CASSLAEGPTRTEAFF. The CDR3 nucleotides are TGTGCCAGCAGCTTAGCGGAGGGACCTACGAGAACTGAAGCTTTCTTT.

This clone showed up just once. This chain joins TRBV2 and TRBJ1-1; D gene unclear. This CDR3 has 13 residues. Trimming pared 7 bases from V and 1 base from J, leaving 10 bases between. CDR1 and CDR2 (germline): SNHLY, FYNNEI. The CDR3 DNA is TGTGCCAGCACAATGGACGGGAACACTGAAGCTTTCTTT. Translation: CASTMDGNTEAFF.

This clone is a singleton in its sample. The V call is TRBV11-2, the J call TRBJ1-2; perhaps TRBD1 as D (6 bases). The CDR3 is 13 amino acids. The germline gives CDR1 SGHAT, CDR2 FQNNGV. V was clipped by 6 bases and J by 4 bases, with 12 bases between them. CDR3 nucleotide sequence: TGTGCCAGCAGTGTTGGAGGGGGCTATGGCTACACCTTC. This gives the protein CASSVGGGYGYTF. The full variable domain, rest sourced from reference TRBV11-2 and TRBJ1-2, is EAGVAQSPRYKIIEKRQSVAFWCNPISGHATLYWYQQILGQGPKLLIQFQNNGVVDDSQLPKDRFSAERLKGVDSTLKIQPAKLEDSAVYLCASSVGGGYGYTFGSGTRLTVV.

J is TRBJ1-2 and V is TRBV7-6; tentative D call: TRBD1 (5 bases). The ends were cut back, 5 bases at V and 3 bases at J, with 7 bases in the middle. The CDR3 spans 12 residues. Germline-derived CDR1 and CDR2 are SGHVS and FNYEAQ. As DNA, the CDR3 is TGTGCCAGCAGCCAGACAGACTATGGCTACACCTTC. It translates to CASSQTDYGYTF.

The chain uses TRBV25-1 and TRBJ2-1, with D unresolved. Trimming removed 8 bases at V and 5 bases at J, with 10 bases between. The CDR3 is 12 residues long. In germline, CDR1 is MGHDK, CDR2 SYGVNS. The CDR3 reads CASRRVNNEQFF. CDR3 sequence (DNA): TGTGCCAGCCGTCGAGTCAACAATGAGCAGTTCTTC.

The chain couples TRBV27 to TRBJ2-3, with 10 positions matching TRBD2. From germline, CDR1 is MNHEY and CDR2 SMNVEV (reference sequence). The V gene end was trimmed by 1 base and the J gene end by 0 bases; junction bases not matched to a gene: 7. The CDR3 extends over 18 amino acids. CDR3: CASSLYGLAEFSTDTQYF. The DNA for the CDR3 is TGTGCCAGCAGTTTATACGGACTAGCGGAGTTTAGCACAGATACGCAGTATTTT.